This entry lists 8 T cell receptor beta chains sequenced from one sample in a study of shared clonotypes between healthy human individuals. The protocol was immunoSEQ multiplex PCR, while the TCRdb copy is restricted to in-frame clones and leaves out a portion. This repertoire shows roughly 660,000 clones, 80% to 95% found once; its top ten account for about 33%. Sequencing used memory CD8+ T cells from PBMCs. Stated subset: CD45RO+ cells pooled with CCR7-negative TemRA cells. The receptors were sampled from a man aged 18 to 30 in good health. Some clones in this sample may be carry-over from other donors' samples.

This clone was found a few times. In nucleotides, the CDR3 is TGTGCCAGCAGCTCACAGGGGTTCGGCACTGAAGCTTTCTTT. Its protein is CASSSQGFGTEAFF. This rearrangement joins TRBV7-6 to TRBJ1-1; 7 nucleotides agree with TRBD1. The CDR3 runs to 14 residues. Germline V lookup: CDR1 SGHVS, CDR2 FNYEAQ. V lost 4 bases to trimming and J lost 4 bases; unmatched junction nucleotides: 6.

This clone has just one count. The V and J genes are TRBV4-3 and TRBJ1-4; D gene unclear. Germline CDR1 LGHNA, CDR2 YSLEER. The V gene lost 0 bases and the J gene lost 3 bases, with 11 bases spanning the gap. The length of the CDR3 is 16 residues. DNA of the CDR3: TGCGCCAGCAGCCAAGATCCCGACGGACCTAATGAAAAACTGTTTTTT. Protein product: CASSQDPDGPNEKLFF.

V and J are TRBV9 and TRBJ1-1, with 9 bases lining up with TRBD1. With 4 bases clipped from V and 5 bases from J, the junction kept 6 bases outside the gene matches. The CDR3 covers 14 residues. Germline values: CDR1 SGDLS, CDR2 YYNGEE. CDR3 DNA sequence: TGTGCCAGCAGCTTGGGGACAGGGAGGACTGAAGCTTTCTTT. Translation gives CASSLGTGRTEAFF.

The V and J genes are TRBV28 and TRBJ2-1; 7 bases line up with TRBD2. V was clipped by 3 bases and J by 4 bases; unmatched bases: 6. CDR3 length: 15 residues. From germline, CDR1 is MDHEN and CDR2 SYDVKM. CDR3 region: CASSFRASGYNEQFF. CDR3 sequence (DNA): TGTGCCAGCAGTTTTCGCGCTAGCGGATACAATGAGCAGTTCTTC.

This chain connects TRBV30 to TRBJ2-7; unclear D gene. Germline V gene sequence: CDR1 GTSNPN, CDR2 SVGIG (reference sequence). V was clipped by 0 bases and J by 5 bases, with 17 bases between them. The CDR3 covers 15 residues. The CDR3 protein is CAWSVRASPLDEQYF. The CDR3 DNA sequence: TGTGCCTGGAGTGTACGGGCCTCCCCTTTGGACGAGCAGTACTTC.

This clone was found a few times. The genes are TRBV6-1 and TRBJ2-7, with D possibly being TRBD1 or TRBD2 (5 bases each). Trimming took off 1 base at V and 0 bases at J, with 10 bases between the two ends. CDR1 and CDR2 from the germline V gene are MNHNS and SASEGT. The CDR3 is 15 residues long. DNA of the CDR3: TGTGCCAGCAGTGAAGTAAAGGGGAGCTCCTACGAGCAGTACTTC. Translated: CASSEVKGSSYEQYF.

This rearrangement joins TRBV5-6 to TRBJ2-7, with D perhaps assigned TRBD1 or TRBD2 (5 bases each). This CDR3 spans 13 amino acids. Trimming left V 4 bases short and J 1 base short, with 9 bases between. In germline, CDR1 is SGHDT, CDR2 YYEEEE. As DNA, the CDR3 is TGTGCCAGCAGCGGGGGAATGTCCTACGAGCAGTACTTC. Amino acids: CASSGGMSYEQYF.

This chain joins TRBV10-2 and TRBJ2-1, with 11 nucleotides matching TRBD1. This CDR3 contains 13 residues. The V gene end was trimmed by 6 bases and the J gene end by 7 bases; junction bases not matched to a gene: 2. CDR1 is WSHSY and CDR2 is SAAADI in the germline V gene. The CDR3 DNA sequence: TGCGCCAGCAGGGACAGGGGGCAAAATGAGCAGTTCTTC. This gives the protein CASRDRGQNEQFF.